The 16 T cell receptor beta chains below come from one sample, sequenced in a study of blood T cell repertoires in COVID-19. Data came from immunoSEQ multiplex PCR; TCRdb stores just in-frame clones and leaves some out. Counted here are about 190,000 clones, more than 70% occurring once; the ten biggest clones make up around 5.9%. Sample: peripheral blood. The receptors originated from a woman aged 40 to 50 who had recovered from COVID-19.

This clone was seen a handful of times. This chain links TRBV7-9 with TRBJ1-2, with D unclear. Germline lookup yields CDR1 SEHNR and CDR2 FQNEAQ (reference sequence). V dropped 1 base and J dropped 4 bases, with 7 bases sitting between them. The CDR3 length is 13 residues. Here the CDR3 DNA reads TGTGCCAGCAGCTTAGACGTCGGCTATGGCTACACCTTC. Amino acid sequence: CASSLDVGYGYTF.

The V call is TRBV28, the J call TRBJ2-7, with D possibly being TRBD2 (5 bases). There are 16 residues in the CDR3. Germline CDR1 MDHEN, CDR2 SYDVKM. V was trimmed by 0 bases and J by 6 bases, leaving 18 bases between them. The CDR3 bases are TGTGCCAGCAGTTTATGGAAGGGAGCAGGAAAGGGCGAGCAGTACTTC. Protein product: CASSLWKGAGKGEQYF.

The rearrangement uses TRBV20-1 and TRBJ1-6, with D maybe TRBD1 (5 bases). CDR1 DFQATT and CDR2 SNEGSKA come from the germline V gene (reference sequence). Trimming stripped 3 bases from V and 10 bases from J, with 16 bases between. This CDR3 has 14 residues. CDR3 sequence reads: CSASDGRVDSPLHF. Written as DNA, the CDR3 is TGCAGTGCTAGTGACGGCAGGGTAGACTCACCCCTCCACTTT.

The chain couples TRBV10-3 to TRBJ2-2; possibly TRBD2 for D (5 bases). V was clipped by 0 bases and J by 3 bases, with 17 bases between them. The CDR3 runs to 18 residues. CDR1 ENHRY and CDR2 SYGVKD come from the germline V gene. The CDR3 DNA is TGTGCCATCAGTGAGTCGGGTGGGAGTAGGTTGGACACCGGGGAGCTGTTTTTT. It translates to CAISESGGSRLDTGELFF.

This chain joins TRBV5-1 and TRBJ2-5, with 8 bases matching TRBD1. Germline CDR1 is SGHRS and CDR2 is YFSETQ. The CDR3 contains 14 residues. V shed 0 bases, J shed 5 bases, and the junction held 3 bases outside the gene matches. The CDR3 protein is CASSLAGGGETQYF. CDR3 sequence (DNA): TGCGCCAGCAGCTTGGCAGGGGGCGGGGAGACCCAGTACTTC.

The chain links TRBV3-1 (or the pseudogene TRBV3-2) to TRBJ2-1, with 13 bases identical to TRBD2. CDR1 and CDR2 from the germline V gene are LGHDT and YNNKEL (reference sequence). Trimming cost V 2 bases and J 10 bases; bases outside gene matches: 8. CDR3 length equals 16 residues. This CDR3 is CASSQSGLAGVGEQFF. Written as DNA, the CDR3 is TGTGCCAGCAGCCAATCAGGACTAGCGGGAGTGGGCGAGCAGTTCTTC.

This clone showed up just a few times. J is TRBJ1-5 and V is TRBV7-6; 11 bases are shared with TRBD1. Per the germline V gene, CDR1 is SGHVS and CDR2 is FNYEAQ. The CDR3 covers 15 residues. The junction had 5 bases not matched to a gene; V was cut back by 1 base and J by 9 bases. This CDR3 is CASSLEGTGGGPQHF. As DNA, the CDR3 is TGTGCCAGCAGCTTAGAAGGGACAGGGGGTGGGCCCCAGCATTTT.

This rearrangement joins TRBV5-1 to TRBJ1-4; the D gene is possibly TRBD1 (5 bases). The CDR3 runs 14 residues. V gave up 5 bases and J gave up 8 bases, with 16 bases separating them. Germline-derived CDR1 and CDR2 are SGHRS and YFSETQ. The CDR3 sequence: CASSLAQGGEKLFF. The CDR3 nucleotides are TGCGCCAGCAGTCTCGCCCAGGGTGGGGAAAAACTGTTTTTT.

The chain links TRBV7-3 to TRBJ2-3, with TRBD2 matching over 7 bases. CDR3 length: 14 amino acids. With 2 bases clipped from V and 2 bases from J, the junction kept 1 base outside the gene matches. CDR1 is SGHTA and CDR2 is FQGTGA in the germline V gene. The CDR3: CASSLGTNTDTQYF. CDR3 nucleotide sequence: TGTGCCAGCAGCTTAGGGACTAACACAGATACGCAGTATTTT.

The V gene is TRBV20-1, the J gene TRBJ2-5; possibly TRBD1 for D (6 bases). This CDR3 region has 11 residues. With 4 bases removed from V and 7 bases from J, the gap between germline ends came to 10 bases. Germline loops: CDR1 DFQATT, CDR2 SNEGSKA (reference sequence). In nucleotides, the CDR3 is TGCAGTGCTACCGAAGGGGGGACCCAGTACTTC. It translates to CSATEGGTQYF.

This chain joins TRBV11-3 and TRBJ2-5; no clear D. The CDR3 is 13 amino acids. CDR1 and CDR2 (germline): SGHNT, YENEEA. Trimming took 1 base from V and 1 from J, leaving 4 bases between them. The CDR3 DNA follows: TGTGCCAGCAGCTTAGGGGCCCAAGAGACCCAGTACTTC. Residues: CASSLGAQETQYF. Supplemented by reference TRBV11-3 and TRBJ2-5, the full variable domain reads EAGVVQSPRYKIIEKKQPVAFWCNPISGHNTLYWYLQNLGQGPELLIRYENEEAVDDSQLPKDRFSAERLKGVDSTLKIQPAELGDSAVYLCASSLGAQETQYFGPGTRLLVL.

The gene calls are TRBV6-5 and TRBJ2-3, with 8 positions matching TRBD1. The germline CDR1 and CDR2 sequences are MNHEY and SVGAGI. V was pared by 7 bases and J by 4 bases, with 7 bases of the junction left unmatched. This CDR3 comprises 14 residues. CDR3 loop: CASTTGQGADTQYF. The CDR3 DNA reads TGTGCCAGCACGACAGGACAGGGAGCAGATACGCAGTATTTT.

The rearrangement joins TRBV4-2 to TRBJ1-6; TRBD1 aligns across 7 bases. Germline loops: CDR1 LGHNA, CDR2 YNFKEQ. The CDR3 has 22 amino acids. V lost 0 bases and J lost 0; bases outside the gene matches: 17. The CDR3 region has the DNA TGTGCCAGCAGCCAAGATAGGCAGTCATCGGGACAGCGGCCCTCCTATAATTCACCCCTCCACTTT. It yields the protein CASSQDRQSSGQRPSYNSPLHF.

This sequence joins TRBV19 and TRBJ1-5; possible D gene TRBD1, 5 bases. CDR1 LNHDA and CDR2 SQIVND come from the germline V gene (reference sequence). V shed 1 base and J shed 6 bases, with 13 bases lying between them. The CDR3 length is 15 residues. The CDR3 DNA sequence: TGTGCCAGTAGTATAGGGGGCAGCCCTCTTCAGCCCCAGCATTTT. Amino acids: CASSIGGSPLQPQHF.

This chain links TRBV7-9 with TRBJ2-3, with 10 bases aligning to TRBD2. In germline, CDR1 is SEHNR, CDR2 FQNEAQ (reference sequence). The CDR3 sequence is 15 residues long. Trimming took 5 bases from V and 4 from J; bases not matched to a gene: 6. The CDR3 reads CASSPSGGGSDTQYF. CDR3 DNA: TGTGCCAGCAGCCCTAGCGGGGGCGGTTCAGATACGCAGTATTTT.

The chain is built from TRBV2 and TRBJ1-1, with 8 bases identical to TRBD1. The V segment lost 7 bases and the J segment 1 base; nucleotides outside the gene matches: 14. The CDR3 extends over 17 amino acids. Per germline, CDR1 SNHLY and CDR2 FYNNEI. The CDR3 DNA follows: TGTGCCAGCATTAAGTCGACCGGTGACAGGGGGAACACTGAAGCTTTCTTT. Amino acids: CASIKSTGDRGNTEAFF.